A selection of T cell receptor beta chains follows, all from one sample in a study of tumor-infiltrating lymphocytes in primary liver carcinoma. TCRdb used MiXCR to reprocess the multiplex PCR reads, holding one entry per CDR3 protein. The sample contains 90,000 to 150,000 distinct CDR3 sequences, 55% to 65% of which appear only once. The sequenced material came from liver tumor tissue from sampling region 1. The receptors here all came from a woman aged 55-75 years with primary liver carcinoma and hepatitis B virus infection. CDR3s include the opening cysteine and the closing phenylalanine or tryptophan. A D gene is named only where the DNA matches it firmly. Clone size is stated in some rows and not others, as once, few, many or a class when expanded.

abundance: .
d_gene: .
v_gene: TRBV5-4
j_gene: TRBJ2-7
CDR3aa: CASSLEAARIEEYF
CDR3nt: TGTGCCAGCAGCTTGGAGGCAGCCAGGATCGAGGAGTACTTC

abundance: .
d_gene: .
v_gene: TRBV14
j_gene: TRBJ1-1
CDR3aa: CVSRYTGVRNTEAFF
CDR3nt: TGTGTCAGCAGGTACACCGGAGTCAGGAACACTGAAGCTTTCTTT

abundance: few
d_gene: TRBD1
v_gene: TRBV5-1
j_gene: TRBJ2-5
CDR3aa: CASSQRDRAFSETQYF
CDR3nt: TGCGCCAGCAGCCAACGGGACAGAGCCTTCTCAGAGACCCAGTACTTC

abundance: few
d_gene: TRBD2
v_gene: TRBV7-9
j_gene: TRBJ2-2
CDR3aa: CASSFLAGDRSGELFF
CDR3nt: TGTGCCAGCAGCTTTCTAGCGGGAGATCGGAGCGGGGAGCTGTTTTTT

abundance: .
d_gene: TRBD1
v_gene: TRBV6-1
j_gene: TRBJ2-7
CDR3aa: CTSSEGTVHSYEQYF
CDR3nt: TGTACCAGCAGTGAAGGGACAGTACACTCCTATGAACAGTACTTC

abundance: few
d_gene: .
v_gene: TRBV28
j_gene: TRBJ1-6
CDR3aa: CASSLGSPLHF
CDR3nt: TGTGCCAGCAGTTTGGGATCACCCCTCCACTTT

abundance: once
d_gene: .
v_gene: TRBV11-3
j_gene: TRBJ1-1
CDR3aa: CASSSIETEVAFF
CDR3nt: TGTGCCAGCAGTTCAATTGAGACAGAAGTAGCTTTCTTT

abundance: few
d_gene: .
v_gene: TRBV14
j_gene: TRBJ2-6
CDR3aa: CASRGAGANVLTF
CDR3nt: TGTGCCAGCAGAGGGGCCGGGGCCAACGTCCTGACTTTC

abundance: .
d_gene: TRBD1
v_gene: TRBV18
j_gene: TRBJ2-3
CDR3aa: CASSRDRSGTDTQYF
CDR3nt: TGTGCCAGCTCACGGGACAGGTCGGGCACAGATACGCAGTATTTT

abundance: .
d_gene: .
v_gene: TRBV29-1
j_gene: TRBJ1-6
CDR3aa: CSVTWWAIGSPLHF
CDR3nt: TGCAGCGTTACATGGTGGGCTATAGGTTCACCCCTCCACTTT

abundance: .
d_gene: TRBD2
v_gene: TRBV7-9
j_gene: TRBJ2-7
CDR3aa: CASSPGGGCNDEQYF
CDR3nt: TGTGCCAGCAGCCCCGGGGGGGGGTGTAACGACGAGCAGTACTTC

abundance: few
d_gene: .
v_gene: TRBV7-8
j_gene: TRBJ1-5
CDR3aa: CASSAQGTDQPQHF
CDR3nt: TGTGCCAGCAGCGCGCAGGGGACCGATCAGCCCCAGCATTTT

abundance: .
d_gene: .
v_gene: TRBV5-6
j_gene: TRBJ2-6
CDR3aa: CTSSSIGRVGANVLTF
CDR3nt: TGTACCAGCAGCTCGATCGGCAGGGTCGGGGCCAACGTCCTGACTTTC

abundance: .
d_gene: .
v_gene: TRBV10-3
j_gene: TRBJ1-1
CDR3aa: CAISENRGTMNTEAFF
CDR3nt: TGTGCCATCAGTGAGAACAGAGGGACCATGAACACTGAAGCTTTCTTT

abundance: few
d_gene: TRBD1
v_gene: TRBV7-9
j_gene: TRBJ2-1
CDR3aa: CASSTHRGEQFF
CDR3nt: TGTGCCAGCAGCACCCACAGGGGTGAGCAGTTCTTC

abundance: .
d_gene: .
v_gene: TRBV10-1
j_gene: TRBJ2-1
CDR3aa: CASSEGQPAYNEHFF
CDR3nt: TGCGCTAGCAGTGAAGGACAGCCGGCCTACAATGAGCACTTCTTC

abundance: .
d_gene: .
v_gene: TRBV7-9
j_gene: TRBJ2-3
CDR3aa: CASSFQGVITNTQYF
CDR3nt: TGTGCCAGCAGCTTCCAGGGAGTAATCACAAATACGCAGTATTTT

abundance: .
d_gene: TRBD2
v_gene: TRBV14
j_gene: TRBJ2-3
CDR3aa: CASSLQRSGRRTDTQYF
CDR3nt: TGTGCCAGCAGCCTCCAGAGGAGCGGGAGGCGCACAGATACGCAGTATTTT

abundance: few
d_gene: .
v_gene: TRBV6-5
j_gene: TRBJ1-1
CDR3aa: CASRMDANTEAFF
CDR3nt: TGTGCCAGCAGAATGGACGCGAACACTGAAGCTTTCTTT

abundance: .
d_gene: .
v_gene: TRBV6-1
j_gene: TRBJ1-6
CDR3aa: CASMLTNRNPPLHF
CDR3nt: TGTGCCAGCATGCTGACGAACAGGAATCCACCCCTCCACTTT

abundance: .
d_gene: .
v_gene: TRBV11-2
j_gene: TRBJ2-3
CDR3aa: CASNLGIRRDGTDTQYF
CDR3nt: TGTGCCAGCAACTTAGGGATTCGAAGGGATGGCACGGATACGCAGTATTTT

abundance: .
d_gene: .
v_gene: TRBV11-3
j_gene: TRBJ2-7
CDR3aa: CASSLPLDSYEQYF
CDR3nt: TGTGCCAGTAGCCTCCCACTGGACTCCTACGAGCAGTACTTC

abundance: few
d_gene: .
v_gene: TRBV12-3/TRBV12-4
j_gene: TRBJ2-7
CDR3aa: CASSVGAGRQWGDYEQYF
CDR3nt: TGTGCCAGCAGTGTAGGGGCTGGGAGGCAATGGGGGGACTACGAGCAGTACTTC

abundance: many
d_gene: TRBD1
v_gene: TRBV13
j_gene: TRBJ2-4
CDR3aa: CASSLRQGVEAKNIQYF
CDR3nt: TGTGCCAGCAGCCTCAGACAGGGGGTGGAGGCCAAAAACATTCAGTACTTC

abundance: .
d_gene: TRBD2
v_gene: TRBV7-8
j_gene: TRBJ2-3
CDR3aa: CGSSSRLAGHKDTQYF
CDR3nt: TGTGGCAGCAGCTCAAGACTAGCGGGTCATAAAGATACGCAGTATTTT

abundance: few
d_gene: .
v_gene: TRBV28
j_gene: TRBJ2-7
CDR3aa: CASSTSGGPEAHEQYF
CDR3nt: TGTGCCAGCAGCACCTCCGGTGGGCCTGAGGCCCACGAGCAGTACTTC

abundance: .
d_gene: TRBD2
v_gene: TRBV10-2
j_gene: TRBJ2-3
CDR3aa: CASRPGTNTDTQYF
CDR3nt: TGCGCCAGCAGGCCCGGGACTAACACAGATACACAGTATTTT

abundance: .
d_gene: .
v_gene: TRBV5-5
j_gene: TRBJ1-3
CDR3aa: CASSSVDRANAGNAIYF
CDR3nt: TGTGCCAGCAGCTCTGTGGACCGGGCGAACGCTGGAAACGCCATATATTTT

abundance: .
d_gene: .
v_gene: TRBV11-2
j_gene: TRBJ2-4
CDR3aa: CASNLVPNIHYF
CDR3nt: TGTGCCAGCAACTTAGTTCCGAACATTCACTACTTC

abundance: .
d_gene: .
v_gene: TRBV11-1
j_gene: TRBJ2-5
CDR3aa: CASSLQYQKTQYF
CDR3nt: TGTGCCAGCAGCTTACAGTACCAAAAGACCCAGTATTTC

abundance: once
d_gene: .
v_gene: TRBV11-3
j_gene: TRBJ2-1
CDR3aa: CASSFLDPGNEQSF
CDR3nt: TGTGCCAGCAGCTTTCTGGACCCCGGCAATGAGCAGTCCTTC

abundance: .
d_gene: .
v_gene: TRBV7-9
j_gene: TRBJ1-5
CDR3aa: CASSWGDPNQPQHF
CDR3nt: TGTGCCAGCAGCTGGGGGGACCCCAATCAGCCCCAGCATTTT

abundance: many
d_gene: .
v_gene: TRBV13
j_gene: TRBJ1-1
CDR3aa: CASTGNRDGNTEAFF
CDR3nt: TGTGCCAGCACCGGAAATAGGGACGGGAACACTGAAGCTTTCTTT

abundance: .
d_gene: TRBD1
v_gene: TRBV28
j_gene: TRBJ1-2
CDR3aa: CASSAPGTGEYGYTF
CDR3nt: TGTGCCAGCAGCGCCCCCGGGACAGGGGAATATGGCTACACCTTC

abundance: .
d_gene: TRBD1
v_gene: TRBV7-9
j_gene: TRBJ1-6
CDR3aa: CASSLSSTGSSPLHF
CDR3nt: TGTGCCAGCAGCCTCTCCTCGACAGGGTCTTCACCCCTCCACTTT

abundance: .
d_gene: TRBD1
v_gene: TRBV4-1
j_gene: TRBJ2-1
CDR3aa: CVSDRTGFDEQFF
CDR3nt: TGCGTCAGCGACCGGACAGGGTTCGACGAGCAGTTCTTC

abundance: many
d_gene: TRBD2
v_gene: TRBV28
j_gene: TRBJ2-1
CDR3aa: CASSSRTSGILNEQFF
CDR3nt: TGTGCCAGCAGTTCCAGGACTAGCGGGATCCTTAATGAGCAGTTCTTC

abundance: .
d_gene: .
v_gene: TRBV11-3
j_gene: TRBJ2-1
CDR3aa: CARSPRGIGNNEHFF
CDR3nt: TGTGCCAGGAGCCCTCGGGGTATCGGGAACAATGAGCACTTCTTC

abundance: many
d_gene: TRBD2
v_gene: TRBV29-1
j_gene: TRBJ2-7
CDR3aa: CSVRGLAGSTSEQYF
CDR3nt: TGCAGCGTTCGCGGACTAGCGGGTTCTACGAGCGAGCAGTACTTC

abundance: .
d_gene: .
v_gene: TRBV11-2
j_gene: TRBJ2-5
CDR3aa: CASSLGGGSGEAQYF
CDR3nt: TGTGCCAGCAGCTTAGGCGGAGGGTCAGGGGAGGCCCAGTACTTC

abundance: .
d_gene: .
v_gene: TRBV12-3/TRBV12-4
j_gene: TRBJ2-1
CDR3aa: CASSAGTNGTSYNEQFF
CDR3nt: TGTGCCAGCAGCGCCGGGACCAACGGAACCTCCTACAATGAGCAGTTCTTC

abundance: .
d_gene: .
v_gene: TRBV5-1
j_gene: TRBJ1-1
CDR3aa: CAGRAGRPAEAFF
CDR3nt: TGCGCCGGCAGAGCGGGACGGCCAGCTGAAGCTTTCTTT

abundance: .
d_gene: TRBD2
v_gene: TRBV7-9
j_gene: TRBJ2-5
CDR3aa: CASTRGGAETQYF
CDR3nt: TGTGCCAGCACCCGGGGGGGCGCAGAGACCCAGTACTTC